Sequencing of this T cell receptor (beta chain) was carried out in a study of blood T cell repertoires in COVID-19. Background on the study: Researchers got acute and convalescent COVID-19 samples from the United States, Italy and Spain. PBMCs, B-cell-depleted T cells, or T cells were the source of the cDNA or gDNA that made up the material.

This CDR3 has 14 residues. Trimming took 0 bases from V and 2 from J, leaving 8 bases between them. Germline values: CDR1 SGHAT, CDR2 FQNNGV. Authors' processing steps: Estimated nucleated cell counts came from reference gene primer amplification. Sequencing was performed with immunoSEQ multiplex PCR; in TCRdb, only in-frame clones are kept and a portion is missing. The V and J calls and clone size were taken over from that table, and D and trimming were inferred from the DNA. The data show roughly 390,000 clones, about 85% seen once. The sequence was collected from a woman between 18 and 29 years old with acute or convalescent COVID-19. Material: peripheral blood. The V gene is TRBV11-2, the J gene TRBJ2-7; the D gene is possibly TRBD1 (6 bases). CDR3 loop: CASSLEQGTYEQYF. For the CDR3, the DNA is TGTGCCAGCAGCTTAGAGCAGGGGACCTACGAGCAGTACTTC.